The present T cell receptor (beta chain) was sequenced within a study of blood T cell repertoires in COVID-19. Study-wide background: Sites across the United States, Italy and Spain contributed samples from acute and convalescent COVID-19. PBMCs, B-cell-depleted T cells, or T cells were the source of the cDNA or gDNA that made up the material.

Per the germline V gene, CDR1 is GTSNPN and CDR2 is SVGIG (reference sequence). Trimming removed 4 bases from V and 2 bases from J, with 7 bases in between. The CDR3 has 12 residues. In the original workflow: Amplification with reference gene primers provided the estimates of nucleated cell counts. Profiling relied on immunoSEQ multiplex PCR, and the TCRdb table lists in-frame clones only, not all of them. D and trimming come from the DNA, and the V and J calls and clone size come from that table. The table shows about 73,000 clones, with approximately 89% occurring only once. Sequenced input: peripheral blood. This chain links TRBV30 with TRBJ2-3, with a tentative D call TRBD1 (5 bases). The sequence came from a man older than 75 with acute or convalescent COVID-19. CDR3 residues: CAWTGLTDTQYF. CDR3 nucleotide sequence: TGTGCCTGGACAGGGCTCACAGATACGCAGTATTTT.